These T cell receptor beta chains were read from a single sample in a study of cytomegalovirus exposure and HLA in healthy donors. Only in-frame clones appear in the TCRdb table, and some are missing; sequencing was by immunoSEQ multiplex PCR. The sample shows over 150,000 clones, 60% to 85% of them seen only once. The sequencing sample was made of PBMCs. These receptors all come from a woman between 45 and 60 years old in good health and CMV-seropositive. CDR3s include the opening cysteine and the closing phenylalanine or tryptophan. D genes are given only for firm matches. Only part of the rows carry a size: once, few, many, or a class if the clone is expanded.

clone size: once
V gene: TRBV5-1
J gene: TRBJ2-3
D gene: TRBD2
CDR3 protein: CASSFGLAEGTDTQYF
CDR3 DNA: TGCGCCAGCAGCTTCGGACTAGCGGAGGGCACAGATACGCAGTATTTT

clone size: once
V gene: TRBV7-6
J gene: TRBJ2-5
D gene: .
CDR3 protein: CASSLASGETQYF
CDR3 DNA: TGTGCCAGCAGCTTAGCCAGCGGGGAGACCCAGTACTTC

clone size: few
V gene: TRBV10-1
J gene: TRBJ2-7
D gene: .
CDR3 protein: CASRGASQYF
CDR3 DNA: TGCGCCAGCAGGGGGGCATCCCAGTACTTC

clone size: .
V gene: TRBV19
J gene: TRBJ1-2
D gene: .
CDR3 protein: CASSAQFGGYYGYTF
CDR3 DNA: TGTGCCAGTAGTGCTCAGTTTGGGGGCTACTATGGCTACACCTTC

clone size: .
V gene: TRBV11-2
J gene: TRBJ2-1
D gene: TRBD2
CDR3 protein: CASSLVPSGLAGGGEQFF
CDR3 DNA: TGTGCCAGCAGCTTAGTTCCTTCGGGACTAGCGGGGGGTGGAGAGCAGTTCTTC

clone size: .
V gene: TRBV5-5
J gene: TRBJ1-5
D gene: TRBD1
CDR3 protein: CASSLGGTGYQPQHF
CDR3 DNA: TGTGCCAGCAGCTTGGGGGGGACAGGGTATCAGCCCCAGCATTTT

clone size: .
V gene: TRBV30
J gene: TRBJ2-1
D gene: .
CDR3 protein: CAWSVASAWEQFF
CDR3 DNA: TGTGCCTGGAGTGTAGCTAGCGCGTGGGAGCAGTTCTTC

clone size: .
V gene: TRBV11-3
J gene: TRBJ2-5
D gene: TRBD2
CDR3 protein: CASSLGGTTQETQYF
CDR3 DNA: TGTGCCAGCAGCTTAGGAGGGACTACCCAAGAGACCCAGTACTTC

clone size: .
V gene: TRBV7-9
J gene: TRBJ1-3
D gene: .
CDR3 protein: CASSFSTAPSGNTIYF
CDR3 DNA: TGTGCCAGCAGCTTCTCGACAGCTCCTTCTGGAAACACCATATATTTT

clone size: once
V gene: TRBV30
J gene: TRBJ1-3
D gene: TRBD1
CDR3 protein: CAWSPGTGVLRDLSGNTIYF
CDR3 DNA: TGTGCCTGGAGCCCTGGGACAGGGGTTTTGAGGGATCTTTCTGGAAACACCATATATTTT

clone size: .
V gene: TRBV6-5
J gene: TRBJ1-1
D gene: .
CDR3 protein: CASSSRGTEAFF
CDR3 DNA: TGTGCCAGCAGTTCAAGGGGCACTGAAGCTTTCTTT

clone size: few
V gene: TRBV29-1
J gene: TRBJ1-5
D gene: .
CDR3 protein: CSVGTTGQPQHF
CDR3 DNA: TGCAGCGTGGGGACAACAGGGCAGCCCCAGCATTTT

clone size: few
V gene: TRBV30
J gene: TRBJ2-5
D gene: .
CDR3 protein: CAWSPGGGETQYF
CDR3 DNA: TGTGCCTGGAGTCCAGGAGGAGGGGAGACCCAGTACTTC

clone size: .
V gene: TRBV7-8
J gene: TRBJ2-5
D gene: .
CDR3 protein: CASSLALEGPMRYF
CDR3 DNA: TGTGCCAGCAGCTTAGCGCTGGAGGGGCCGATGAGGTACTTC

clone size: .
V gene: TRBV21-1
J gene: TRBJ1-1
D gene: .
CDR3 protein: CASSKAARWGVTEAFF
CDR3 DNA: TGTGCCAGCAGCAAAGCCGCCCGATGGGGGGTCACTGAAGCTTTCTTT

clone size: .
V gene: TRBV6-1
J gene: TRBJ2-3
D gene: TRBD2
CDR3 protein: CASSGFPSGGASDTQYF
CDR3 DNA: TGTGCCAGCAGTGGGTTTCCTAGCGGGGGGGCTTCAGATACGCAGTATTTT

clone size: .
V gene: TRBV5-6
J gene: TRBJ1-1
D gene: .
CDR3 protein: CASSPIRDTNMNTEAFF
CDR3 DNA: TGTGCCAGCAGCCCAATCCGGGACACCAACATGAACACTGAAGCTTTCTTT

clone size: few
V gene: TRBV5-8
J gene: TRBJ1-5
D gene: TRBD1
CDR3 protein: CASSLEDRAPQHF
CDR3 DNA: TGTGCCAGCAGCTTGGAGGACAGGGCCCCCCAGCATTTT

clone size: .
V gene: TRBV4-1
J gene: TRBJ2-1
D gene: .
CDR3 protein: CASTPRESSYNEQFF
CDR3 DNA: TGCGCCAGCACCCCCCGGGAGAGCTCCTACAATGAGCAGTTCTTC

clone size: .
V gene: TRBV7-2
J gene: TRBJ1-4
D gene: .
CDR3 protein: CASSPSGVKLFF
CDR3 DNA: TGTGCCAGCAGCCCCTCCGGGGTGAAACTGTTTTTT

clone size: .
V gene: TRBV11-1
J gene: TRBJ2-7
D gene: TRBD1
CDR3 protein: CASSRLRGHEQYF
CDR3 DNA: TGTGCCAGCAGCCGACTCAGGGGGCACGAGCAGTACTTC

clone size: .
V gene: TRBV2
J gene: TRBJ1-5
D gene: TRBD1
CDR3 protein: CASSGLDRGNQPQHF
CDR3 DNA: TGTGCCAGCAGTGGGTTAGACAGGGGCAATCAGCCCCAGCATTTT

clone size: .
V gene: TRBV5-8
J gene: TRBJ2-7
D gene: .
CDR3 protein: CASSRAIYEQYF
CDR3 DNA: TGTGCCAGCAGTCGCGCCATCTACGAGCAGTACTTC

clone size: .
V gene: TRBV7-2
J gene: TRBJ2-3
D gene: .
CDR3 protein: CASSRVSTDTQYF
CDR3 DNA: TGTGCCAGCAGCCGAGTGAGCACAGATACGCAGTATTTT

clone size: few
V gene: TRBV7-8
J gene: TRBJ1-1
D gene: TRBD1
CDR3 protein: CASSLVGTVGAFF
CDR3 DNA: TGTGCCAGCAGCTTAGTTGGGACAGTTGGAGCTTTCTTT

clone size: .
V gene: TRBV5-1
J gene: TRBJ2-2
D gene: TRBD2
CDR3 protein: CASSGLAGSNTGELFF
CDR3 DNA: TGCGCCAGCAGCGGGTTAGCGGGGTCGAACACCGGGGAGCTGTTTTTT

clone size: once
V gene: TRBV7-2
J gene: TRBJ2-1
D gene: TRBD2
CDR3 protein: CASSITSGTHNEQFF
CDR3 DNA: TGTGCCAGCAGCATAACTAGCGGGACGCACAATGAGCAGTTCTTC

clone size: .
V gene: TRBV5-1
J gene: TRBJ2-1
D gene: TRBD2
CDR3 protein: CASSVTSGGQQFF
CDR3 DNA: TGCGCCAGCAGCGTGACTTCGGGAGGTCAGCAGTTCTTC

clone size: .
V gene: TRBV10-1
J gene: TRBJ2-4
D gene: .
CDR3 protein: CASRRPHRLRLNIQYF
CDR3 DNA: TGCGCCAGCAGAAGACCTCACAGGCTCCGACTGAACATTCAGTACTTC

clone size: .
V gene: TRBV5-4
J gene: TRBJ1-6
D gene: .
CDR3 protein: CASSTDSTNSPLHF
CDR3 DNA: TGTGCCAGCAGCACGGACAGTACCAATTCACCCCTCCACTTT

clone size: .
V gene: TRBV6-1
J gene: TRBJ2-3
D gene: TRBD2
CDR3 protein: CASSEGRTSGSTDTQYF
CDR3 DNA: TGTGCCAGCAGTGAAGGGAGGACTAGCGGGAGCACAGATACGCAGTATTTT

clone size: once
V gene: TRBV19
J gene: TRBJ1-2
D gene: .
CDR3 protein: CASSIDLGGRNTGYTF
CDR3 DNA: TGTGCCAGTAGTATAGATTTAGGGGGACGGAACACTGGCTACACCTTC

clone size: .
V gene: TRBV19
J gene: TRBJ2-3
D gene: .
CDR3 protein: CASSIGLAPDTQYF
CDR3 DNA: TGTGCCAGTAGTATCGGGCTAGCCCCAGATACGCAGTATTTT

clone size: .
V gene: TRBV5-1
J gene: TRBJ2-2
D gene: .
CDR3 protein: CASSSGLPNTGELFF
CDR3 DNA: TGCGCCAGCAGTTCGGGACTCCCGAACACCGGGGAGCTGTTTTTT

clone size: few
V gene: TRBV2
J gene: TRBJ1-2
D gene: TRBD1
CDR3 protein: CASRSVQGGNGYTF
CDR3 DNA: TGTGCCAGCAGGAGTGTGCAGGGGGGCAATGGCTACACCTTC

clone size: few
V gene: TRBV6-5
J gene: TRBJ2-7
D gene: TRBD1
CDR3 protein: CASRPLDRGHEQYF
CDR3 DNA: TGTGCCAGCAGGCCCCTGGACAGGGGACACGAGCAGTACTTC

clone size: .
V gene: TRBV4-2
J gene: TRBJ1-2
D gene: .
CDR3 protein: CASSQGLVSYGYTF
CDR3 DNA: TGTGCCAGCAGCCAAGGGTTAGTAAGCTATGGCTACACCTTC

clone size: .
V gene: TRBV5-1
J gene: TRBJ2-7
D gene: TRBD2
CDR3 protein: CASSLAGTSGYEQYF
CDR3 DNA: TGCGCCAGCAGCTTGGCCGGGACTAGCGGTTACGAGCAGTACTTT

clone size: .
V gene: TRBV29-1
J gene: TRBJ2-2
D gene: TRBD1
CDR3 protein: CSVGDRRNTGELFF
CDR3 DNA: TGCAGCGTTGGGGACAGGAGGAACACCGGGGAGCTGTTTTTT

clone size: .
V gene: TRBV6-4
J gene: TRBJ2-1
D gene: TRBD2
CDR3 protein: CASSEGRELYNEQFF
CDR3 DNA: TGTGCCAGCAGTGAGGGGCGGGAGCTTTACAATGAGCAGTTCTTC